Included here is one TCR beta chain sequence, with context. Its antigen remains unknown. This specimen belongs to a study of vaccination effects on CD4 cells after COVID-19. Looking at the study overall: Culturing of about 2 million PBMC per well took place with around 9 IU/ml IL-2 and 9.5 to 10 ug/ml peptides.

Points from the study as a whole: Marked clonal contraction of both clone types appeared late after vaccination.

The germline V gene encodes CDR1 SGHTA and CDR2 FQGNSA. The CDR3 has 15 amino acids. The V end was cut by 1 base, the J end by 5 bases, with 12 bases between. Assay used: immunoSEQ multiplex PCR; TCRdb lists only in-frame clones, some missing. The sample lists 50,000 to 70,000 clones, about 72% seen once, with approximately 24% in the top ten. With around ten days of culture completed, CD4+ T cells were isolated. The rearrangement links TRBV7-2 to TRBJ2-1; possibly TRBD1 for D (5 bases). This TCR derives from a human donor who had a prior SARS-CoV-2 infection. Here the sequenced sample was CD4+ T cells from PBMCs cultured without peptide, taken before COVID-19 vaccination. The CDR3 nucleotides are TGTGCCAGCAGCTTAGGGGGCCTAAAGGACAATGAGCAGTTCTTC. It specifies CASSLGGLKDNEQFF.